This passage covers 10 T cell receptor beta chains from one sample sequenced in a study of cytomegalovirus exposure and HLA in healthy donors listed by TCRdb under 2017. The method behind the library was the immunoSEQ multiplex PCR assay. TCRdb mirrors the immuneACCESS table, restricted to in-frame sequences. Some clones are absent from its copies; in checked studies, under half trace to an unresolved V gene, and the reason for the others is unknown. This sample is represented by 150,000 or so clones; 70% to 90% of them were singletons. Jointly, the top ten make up around 22% of the sample. Sequenced material: PBMCs. The receptors stem from a man aged 18 to 29 in good health and CMV-seropositive.

J is TRBJ2-5 and V is TRBV18; 9 nucleotides match TRBD1. Trimming took 2 bases from V and 3 from J; bases not matched to a gene: 4. The CDR3 is 15 residues long. CDR1 is KGHSH, CDR2 LQKENI, per germline. Here the CDR3 reads CASSPEQGAKETQYF. Written as DNA, the CDR3 is TGTGCCAGCTCACCAGAACAGGGGGCAAAAGAGACCCAGTACTTC.

The chain carries TRBV7-2 and TRBJ2-1, with TRBD1 matching 11 bases. Germline loops: CDR1 SGHTA, CDR2 FQGNSA. Trimming cost V 5 bases and J 10 bases; bases outside gene matches: 10. The CDR3 is 15 residues long. For the CDR3, the DNA is TGTGCCAGCAGCCGGACAGGGGGCAATTTCGAAGAGCAGTTCTTC. This gives the protein CASSRTGGNFEEQFF. The entire variable domain, with the rest obtained from reference TRBV7-2 and TRBJ2-1, is as follows: GAGVSQSPSNKVTEKGKDVELRCDPISGHTALYWYRQSLGQGLEFLIYFQGNSAPDKSGLPSDRFSAERTGGSVSTLTIQRTQQEDSAVYLCASSRTGGNFEEQFFGPGTRLTVL.

The chain combines TRBV2 with TRBJ2-1; a possible D gene is TRBD2 (5 bases). This CDR3 has 16 residues. Germline V gives CDR1 SNHLY, CDR2 FYNNEI. V was pared by 0 bases and J by 0 bases, with 9 bases between. CDR3 coding DNA: TGTGCCAGCAGTGAAGCGGGGAGCGGCTCCTACAATGAGCAGTTCTTC. It codes for CASSEAGSGSYNEQFF. The complete variable domain, with remaining parts taken from reference TRBV2 and TRBJ2-1, reads EPEVTQTPSHQVTQMGQEVILRCVPISNHLYFYWYRQILGQKVEFLVSFYNNEISEKSEIFDDQFSVERPDGSNFTLKIRSTKLEDSAMYFCASSEAGSGSYNEQFFGPGTRLTVL.

V usage is TRBV6-5 and J usage is TRBJ1-4; perhaps TRBD1 as D (5 bases). The CDR3 is made up of 13 amino acids. The V gene's germline CDR1 is MNHEY and CDR2 SVGAGI. Trimming took off 0 bases at V and 8 bases at J, with 7 bases between the two ends. The CDR3 here is CASSYSSGEKLFF. CDR3 in DNA: TGTGCCAGCAGTTACTCGTCAGGGGAAAAACTGTTTTTT.

The CDR3 nucleotides read TGCGCCAGCAGCCAGGGACAGATGAGCTCCTACGAGCAGTACTTC. Protein sequence: CASSQGQMSSYEQYF. The V call is TRBV4-1, the J call TRBJ2-7; 7 bases align to TRBD1. The CDR3 totals 15 residues. The germline gives CDR1 MGHRA, CDR2 YSYEKL. Trimming removed 3 bases from V and 0 bases from J; junction bases left unmatched: 5.

The chain links TRBV11-3 to TRBJ2-7; tentative D call: TRBD2 (5 bases). CDR3 length: 14 residues. CDR1 and CDR2 (germline): SGHNT, YENEEA. With 5 bases removed from V and 3 bases from J, the gap between germline ends came to 14 bases. CDR3 in DNA: TGTGCCAGCAGCGCGAGTGGACTGAGCTACGAGCAGTACTTC. It encodes CASSASGLSYEQYF.

The chain carries TRBV4-1 and TRBJ2-7; a weak D match, TRBD1 (5 bases). V was pared by 3 bases and J by 3 bases, with 15 bases between. The CDR3 spans 15 residues. Per germline, CDR1 MGHRA and CDR2 YSYEKL. The CDR3: CASSHVGQGNYEQYF. CDR3 DNA sequence: TGCGCCAGCAGCCATGTCGGACAAGGGAACTACGAGCAGTACTTC.

The V and J genes are TRBV6-5 and TRBJ2-7; D gene unclear. Germline lookup yields CDR1 MNHEY and CDR2 SVGAGI. V gave up 0 bases and J gave up 0 bases, with 12 bases separating them. CDR3 length: 16 residues. The CDR3 loop is CASSYSDPGNSYEQYF. Here the CDR3 DNA reads TGTGCCAGCAGTTACTCGGATCCAGGCAACTCCTACGAGCAGTACTTC.

The chain recombines TRBV7-8 with TRBJ1-3; 8 nucleotides agree with TRBD1. The CDR3 extends over 16 amino acids. V dropped 4 bases and J dropped 7; count of bases not matched to a gene: 12. Germline assignment: CDR1 SGHVS and CDR2 FQNEAQ. CDR3 sequence reads: CASSSRQGTRGNTIYF. DNA of the CDR3: TGTGCCAGCAGCTCGAGACAGGGGACAAGGGGTAACACCATATATTTT.

Only a few counts were recorded for this clone. This sample also contains other DNA sequences that code for the same CDR3. The V call is TRBV6-5, the J call TRBJ1-2; 9 bases map to TRBD1. The V segment lost 5 bases and the J segment 3 bases; nucleotides outside the gene matches: 1. This CDR3 contains 13 residues. CDR1 is MNHEY, CDR2 SVGAGI, per germline. This chain's CDR3 is CASSRTGDYGYTF. As DNA, the CDR3 is TGTGCCAGCAGTAGGACAGGGGACTATGGCTACACCTTC.